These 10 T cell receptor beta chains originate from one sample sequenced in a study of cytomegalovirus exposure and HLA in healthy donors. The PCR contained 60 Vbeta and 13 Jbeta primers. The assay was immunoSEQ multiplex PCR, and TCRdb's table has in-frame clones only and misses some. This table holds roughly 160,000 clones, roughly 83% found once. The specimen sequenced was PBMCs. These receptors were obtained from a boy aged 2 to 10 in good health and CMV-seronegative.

This CDR3 is CATSRVRRVDGYTF. The CDR3 DNA sequence: TGTGCCACCAGCAGAGTGAGGAGGGTTGATGGCTACACCTTC. The genes are TRBV15 and TRBJ1-2; D gene ambiguous. Per germline, CDR1 LNHNV and CDR2 YYDKDF (reference sequence). The ends were cut back, 1 base at V and 6 bases at J, with 12 bases in the middle. The CDR3 is 14 amino acids.

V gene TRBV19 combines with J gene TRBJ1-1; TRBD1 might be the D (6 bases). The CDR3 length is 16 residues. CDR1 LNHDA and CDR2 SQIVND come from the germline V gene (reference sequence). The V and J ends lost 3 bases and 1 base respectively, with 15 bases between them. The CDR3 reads CASSMEGGKANTEAFF. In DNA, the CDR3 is TGTGCCAGTAGTATGGAGGGGGGGAAGGCGAACACTGAAGCTTTCTTT.

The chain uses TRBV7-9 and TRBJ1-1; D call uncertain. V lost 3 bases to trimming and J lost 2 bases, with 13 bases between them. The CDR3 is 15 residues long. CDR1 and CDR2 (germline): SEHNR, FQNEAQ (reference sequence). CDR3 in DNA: TGTGCCAGCAGCTTTGGGGAGGGAGGCAACACTGAAGCTTTCTTT. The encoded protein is CASSFGEGGNTEAFF.

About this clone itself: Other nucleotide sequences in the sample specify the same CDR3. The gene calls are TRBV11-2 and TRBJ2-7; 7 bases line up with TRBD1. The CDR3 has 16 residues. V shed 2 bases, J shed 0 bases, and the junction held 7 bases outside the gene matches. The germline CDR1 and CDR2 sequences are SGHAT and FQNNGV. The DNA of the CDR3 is TGTGCCAGCAGCTTATATTACAGGGGTATCTCCTACGAGCAGTACTTC. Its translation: CASSLYYRGISYEQYF.

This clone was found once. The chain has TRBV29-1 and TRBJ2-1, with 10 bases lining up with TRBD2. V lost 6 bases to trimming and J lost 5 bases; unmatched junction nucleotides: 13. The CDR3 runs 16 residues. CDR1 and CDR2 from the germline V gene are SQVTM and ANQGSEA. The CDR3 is CSVDYLAGVRHNEQFF. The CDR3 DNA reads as TGCAGCGTCGATTACCTAGCGGGAGTAAGGCACAATGAGCAGTTCTTC.

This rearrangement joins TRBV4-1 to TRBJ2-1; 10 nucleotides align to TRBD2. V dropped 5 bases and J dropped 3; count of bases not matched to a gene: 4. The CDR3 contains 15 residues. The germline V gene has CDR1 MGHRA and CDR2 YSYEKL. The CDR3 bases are TGCGCCAGCAGCTCTAGCGGGGGCAACTACAATGAGCAGTTCTTC. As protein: CASSSSGGNYNEQFF.

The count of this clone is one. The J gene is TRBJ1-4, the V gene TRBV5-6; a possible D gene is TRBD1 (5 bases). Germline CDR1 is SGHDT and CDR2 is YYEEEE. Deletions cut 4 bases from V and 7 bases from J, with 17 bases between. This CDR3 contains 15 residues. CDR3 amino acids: CASSPAAGRSEKLFF. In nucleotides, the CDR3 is TGTGCCAGCAGCCCGGCGGCAGGGAGGAGTGAAAAACTGTTTTTT. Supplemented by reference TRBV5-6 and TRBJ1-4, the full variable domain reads DAGVTQSPTHLIKTRGQQVTLRCSPKSGHDTVSWYQQALGQGPQFIFQYYEEEERQRGNFPDRFSGHQFPNYSSELNVNALLLGDSALYLCASSPAAGRSEKLFFGSGTQLSVL.

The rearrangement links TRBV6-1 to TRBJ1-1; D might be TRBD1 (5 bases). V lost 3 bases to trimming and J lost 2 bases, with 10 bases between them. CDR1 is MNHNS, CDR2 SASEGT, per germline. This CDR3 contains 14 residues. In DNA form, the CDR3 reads TGTGCCAGCAGTGACCTGACAGCAAACACTGAAGCTTTCTTT. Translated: CASSDLTANTEAFF.

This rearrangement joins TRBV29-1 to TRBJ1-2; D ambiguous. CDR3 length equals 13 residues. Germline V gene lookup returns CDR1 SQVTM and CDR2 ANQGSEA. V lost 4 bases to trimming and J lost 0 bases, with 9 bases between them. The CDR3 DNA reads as TGCAGCGTTGGCGGCAGCCCTAACTATGGCTACACCTTC. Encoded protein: CSVGGSPNYGYTF.

Written as DNA, the CDR3 is TGTGCCAGCAGATTGACAGCTGGAAACACCATATATTTT. Translating it yields CASRLTAGNTIYF. The chain employs TRBV6-1 and TRBJ1-3; D is perhaps TRBD1 (5 bases). This CDR3 region has 13 residues. V was cut by 6 bases and J by 2 bases, with 8 bases left in between. Germline values: CDR1 MNHNS, CDR2 SASEGT.